The present TCR beta chain was sequenced within a study of blood T cell repertoires in COVID-19. Study details: The cDNA or gDNA used as material had been derived from T cells, B-cell-depleted T cells, or PBMCs.

Per the germline V gene, CDR1 is MDHEN and CDR2 is SYDVKM. The CDR3 is made up of 17 amino acids. V lost 5 bases to trimming and J lost 2 bases; unmatched junction nucleotides: 12. In the original workflow: Amplification of reference gene primers was used by the study to estimate nucleated cell counts. Clones were read by immunoSEQ multiplex PCR, and TCRdb kept only the in-frame ones, dropping some. The D gene and trimming were derived from the DNA, and the V and J assignments and clone size from that table. In the table there are fewer than 80,000 clones, roughly 87% of which are singletons. The chain uses TRBV28 and TRBJ2-3, with 8 bases matching TRBD1. The TCR comes from a man aged 30 to 45 with acute or convalescent COVID-19. Sequencing input: peripheral blood. The CDR3, as DNA: TGTGCCAGCAGTCCACAGGGGGGCAGTCCTTCCACAGATACGCAGTATTTT. Translating it yields CASSPQGGSPSTDTQYF.